Given below is one T cell receptor (beta chain) in context. The V gene lost 4 bases and the J gene lost 1 base, with 5 bases spanning the gap. This CDR3 is 13 amino acids long. The library targeted TCRbeta and was prepared with unique molecular identifiers. A single record per CDR3 protein comes from TCRdb applying MiXCR to the PCR reads. Among over 550,000 distinct CDR3 sequences listed, about 10% were seen once. The data derive from a study of T-cell reconstitution after alpha-beta-depleted transplantation in children. The chain has TRBV12-3 or TRBV12-4 and TRBJ1-5; no clear D gene. The sequence was collected from a human donor who donated a stem cell graft to a child with acute myeloid leukemia. Here the sequenced sample was PBMCs from the stem cell graft donor, taken from the stem cell graft. The CDR3 loop reads CASSWHSNQPQHF. Written as DNA, the CDR3 is TGTGCCAGCAGTTGGCACAGCAATCAGCCCCAGCATTTT.